The 32 T cell receptor beta chains below all came from one sample that was sequenced in a study of blood T cell repertoires in COVID-19. Assay used: immunoSEQ multiplex PCR; TCRdb lists only in-frame clones, some missing. The sample has roughly 99,000 clones; around 88% are singletons. Sequenced: peripheral blood. The receptor source for this set is a man aged 45-65 years with active or convalescent COVID-19.

This chain connects TRBV28 to TRBJ2-5; 9 bases line up with TRBD2. This CDR3 has 13 amino acids. The trim removed 7 bases at V and 5 bases at J, leaving 5 bases unmatched. The germline V gene has CDR1 MDHEN and CDR2 SYDVKM. CDR3 residues: CASNSGSVETQYF. The CDR3 DNA reads as TGTGCCAGCAATAGCGGGAGTGTGGAGACCCAGTACTTC.

The chain has TRBV29-1 and TRBJ1-5; 7 bases align to TRBD1. The V segment lost 4 bases and the J segment 0 bases; nucleotides outside the gene matches: 6. The CDR3 length is 15 residues. Germline V gene data show CDR1 as SQVTM and CDR2 as ANQGSEA. This chain's CDR3 is CSVGDSDYSNQPQHF. CDR3 coding DNA: TGCAGCGTTGGGGACAGCGATTATAGCAATCAGCCCCAGCATTTT.

This clone was seen a handful of times. This chain joins TRBV20-1 and TRBJ1-3; D gene uncertain. Germline values: CDR1 DFQATT, CDR2 SNEGSKA (reference sequence). Trimming took 5 bases from V and 6 from J, leaving 8 bases between them. This CDR3 is built from 11 residues. The CDR3 nucleotides are TGCAGTGCTGTTATACTAAACACCATATATTTT. It is translated as CSAVILNTIYF.

The gene calls are TRBV24-1 and TRBJ2-1, with 9 bases identical to TRBD2. The germline gives CDR1 KGHDR, CDR2 SFDVKD. This CDR3 has 12 amino acids. V was pared by 9 bases and J by 9 bases, with 5 bases of the junction left unmatched. CDR3 region: CATRTSAGEQFF. The CDR3 region has the DNA TGTGCCACCCGGACTAGCGCAGGTGAGCAGTTCTTC.

The V and J genes are TRBV19 and TRBJ1-1, with 9 positions matching TRBD1. CDR1 is LNHDA, CDR2 SQIVND, per germline (reference sequence). There are 15 residues in the CDR3. With V trimmed by 4 bases and J by 5 bases, 8 bases remained unmatched. The CDR3 sequence: CASSTEGQGDTEAFF. The CDR3 nucleotides are TGTGCCAGTAGTACCGAGGGACAGGGAGATACTGAAGCTTTCTTT.

This clone has only a few counts. The V call is TRBV5-1, the J call TRBJ1-6; the match to TRBD1 covers 8 bases. The germline V gene has CDR1 SGHRS and CDR2 YFSETQ. With 3 bases clipped from V and 10 bases from J, the junction kept 9 bases outside the gene matches. The CDR3 totals 15 residues. In DNA, the CDR3 is TGCGCCAGCAGCTCCGCGGACAGGGTTCGATCACCCCTCCACTTT. Amino acids: CASSSADRVRSPLHF.

The chain uses TRBV27 and TRBJ2-7; 11 nucleotides match TRBD1. J lost 2 bases, V lost 2 bases, and 5 bases had no gene match. This CDR3 is 16 amino acids long. Germline values: CDR1 MNHEY, CDR2 SMNVEV (reference sequence). This CDR3 reads CASSLQPGQGAYEQYF. The CDR3 DNA reads as TGTGCCAGCAGTTTACAACCGGGACAGGGGGCCTACGAGCAGTACTTC.

This chain uses TRBV21-1 with TRBJ2-7; the tabulated D call, TRBD1, remains unverified against the DNA. TRBV21-1 is noted as a pseudogene. This CDR3 region has 14 residues. The CDR3 nucleotides are TGTGCCAGCAGCAATTGGGACACCCCCTACGAGCAGTACTTC. Amino acids: CASSNWDTPYEQYF.

The genes are TRBV9 and TRBJ2-7; 16 bases align to TRBD2. Germline CDR1 reads SGDLS; CDR2 reads YYNGEE. The CDR3 covers 16 residues. Germline trimming cut 0 bases from V and 7 bases from J; bases unmatched to any gene: 4. As DNA, the CDR3 is TGTGCCAGCAGCGTAGCCCCGGGACTAGCGGGAGGGGAGCAGTACTTC. Its translation: CASSVAPGLAGGEQYF.

The V gene is TRBV2, the J gene TRBJ2-5, with D possibly TRBD2 on 5 matching bases. Germline V gives CDR1 SNHLY, CDR2 FYNNEI. V was pared by 4 bases and J by 5 bases, with 14 bases between. The CDR3 totals 14 residues. DNA for the CDR3: TGTGCCAGCAGTGTTCGCCGGGGTTCGGAGACCCAGTACTTC. This encodes CASSVRRGSETQYF.

V usage is TRBV28 and J usage is TRBJ1-3; TRBD1 matches 7 bases. The CDR3 contains 18 residues. V trimming: 4 bases; J trimming: 3 bases; junction bases outside the gene matches: 15. Germline V gene data show CDR1 as MDHEN and CDR2 as SYDVKM. This chain's CDR3 is CASSSPGTGELHGNTIYF. In nucleotides, the CDR3 is TGTGCCAGCAGTTCCCCAGGAACAGGGGAATTACATGGAAACACCATATATTTT.

The chain links TRBV7-9 to TRBJ2-1, with TRBD2 matching 12 bases. The trim removed 9 bases at V and 14 bases at J, leaving 11 bases unmatched. CDR1 is SEHNR, CDR2 FQNEAQ, per germline (reference sequence). The CDR3 consists of 13 residues. CDR3 nucleotides: TGTGCCAGTCGGACTAGCGGGGACTACCGCGAGTTCTTC. It codes for CASRTSGDYREFF.

The CDR3 DNA sequence: TGTGCTAGTGGTCGGGGACTAGCGGGAGGTTTTACCGGGGAGCTGTTTTTT. Protein product: CASGRGLAGGFTGELFF. V and J are TRBV12-5 and TRBJ2-2; TRBD2 matches at 15 bases. Germline CDR1 LGHNT, CDR2 FRNRAP. There are 17 residues in the CDR3. The V gene end was trimmed by 5 bases and the J gene end by 5 bases; junction bases not matched to a gene: 6.

The chain has TRBV28 and TRBJ2-5, with no clear D. Germline lookup yields CDR1 MDHEN and CDR2 SYDVKM. The CDR3 covers 14 residues. V lost 3 bases and J 1 base, leaving 9 bases between the germline ends. The CDR3 sequence: CASSLLVGQETQYF. In DNA form, the CDR3 reads TGTGCCAGCAGTTTGCTAGTGGGCCAAGAGACCCAGTACTTC. Full variable domain (rest looked up from reference TRBV28 and TRBJ2-5): DVKVTQSSRYLVKRTGEKVFLECVQDMDHENMFWYRQDPGLGLRLIYFSYDVKMKEKGDIPEGYSVSREKKERFSLILESASTNQTSMYLCASSLLVGQETQYFGPGTRLLVL.

The genes are TRBV6-1 and TRBJ1-6; D is unclear. Germline V gene data show CDR1 as MNHNS and CDR2 as SASEGT. The CDR3 spans 14 residues. Trimming left V 2 bases short and J 6 bases short, with 8 bases between. For the CDR3, the DNA is TGTGCCAGCAGTGAAACAGCTACTAATTCACCCCTCCACTTT. Its protein product is CASSETATNSPLHF.

The rearrangement joins TRBV10-3 to TRBJ2-1; possible D gene TRBD2, 6 bases. In germline, CDR1 is ENHRY, CDR2 SYGVKD. V was clipped by 3 bases and J by 8 bases, with 14 bases between them. This CDR3 has 14 residues. The CDR3 protein is CAISDLGGDDEQFF. In DNA, the CDR3 is TGTGCCATCAGTGATCTAGGAGGGGACGATGAGCAGTTCTTC.

The J gene is TRBJ1-5, the V gene TRBV5-8, with D perhaps matching TRBD1 (5 bases). Deletions cut 4 bases from V and 5 bases from J, with 28 bases between. Germline-derived CDR1 and CDR2 are SGHTS and YDEGEE. The CDR3 covers 19 residues. CDR3 in DNA: TGTGCCAGCAGCCCCTTTGCGGGGCCCGGTATTGTGATATATCAGCCCCAGCATTTT. Amino acid sequence: CASSPFAGPGIVIYQPQHF.

This rearrangement joins TRBV7-9 to TRBJ2-4, with 9 bases lining up with TRBD2. J gave up 8 bases and V 5 bases, and 4 bases lay outside the gene matches. Germline V gene lookup returns CDR1 SEHNR and CDR2 FQNEAQ (reference sequence). The CDR3 has 13 residues. As DNA, the CDR3 is TGTGCCAGCAGCCGGACTAGCGAGGACATTCAGTACTTC. Translated: CASSRTSEDIQYF.

This rearrangement joins TRBV7-9 to TRBJ2-5; D is perhaps TRBD2 (6 bases). The CDR3 runs 15 residues. Germline lookup yields CDR1 SEHNR and CDR2 FQNEAQ (reference sequence). V was clipped by 5 bases and J by 1 base, with 14 bases between them. The CDR3 here is CASSTNLEGQETQYF. The CDR3 DNA follows: TGTGCCAGCAGCACAAACCTGGAGGGCCAAGAGACCCAGTACTTC.

The chain has TRBV27 and TRBJ2-1; TRBD2 matches 8 bases. The germline gives CDR1 MNHEY, CDR2 SMNVEV (reference sequence). V dropped 2 bases and J dropped 8; count of bases not matched to a gene: 11. CDR3 length: 16 residues. The CDR3 loop reads CASSLKSQGRGDEQFF. In nucleotides, the CDR3 is TGTGCCAGCAGTTTAAAAAGCCAGGGGCGGGGGGATGAGCAGTTCTTC.

This chain joins TRBV29-1 and TRBJ2-3; 7 positions match TRBD2. J was trimmed by 0 bases and V by 7 bases; bases with no gene match: 13. CDR3 length equals 16 residues. CDR1 is SQVTM and CDR2 is ANQGSEA in the germline V gene. As DNA, the CDR3 is TGCAGCGCCGGGACTACCTACCTTGCTAGCACAGATACGCAGTATTTT. Amino acids: CSAGTTYLASTDTQYF.

The chain is built from TRBV29-1 and TRBJ2-2, with D tentatively TRBD2 (7 bases). This CDR3 region has 17 residues. The ends were cut back, 4 bases at V and 5 bases at J, with 23 bases in the middle. The germline V gene has CDR1 SQVTM and CDR2 ANQGSEA. In nucleotides, the CDR3 is TGCAGCGTTGGGGAGGGACTTTTCGGAGGGGGTACCGGGGAGCTGTTTTTT. Amino acids: CSVGEGLFGGGTGELFF.

The chain uses TRBV12-3 or TRBV12-4 and TRBJ2-1, with D possibly TRBD1 on 5 matching bases. The CDR3 runs to 13 residues. V lost 6 bases and J lost 6, with 12 bases in between. For the CDR3, the DNA is TGTGCCAGCAGCCTCGACAGACCCAATGAGCAGTTCTTC. Translated: CASSLDRPNEQFF.

This chain uses TRBV6-5 with TRBJ2-7; no firm D call. The CDR3 sequence is 13 residues long. V shed 6 bases and J shed 3 bases, with 12 bases lying between them. Germline CDR1 and CDR2: MNHEY and SVGAGI. CDR3 residues: CASSIAPYYEQYF. DNA for the CDR3: TGTGCCAGCAGCATCGCCCCCTACTACGAGCAGTACTTC.

V is TRBV6-5 and J is TRBJ2-5; TRBD2 aligns across 7 bases. CDR1 and CDR2 (germline): MNHEY, SVGAGI. Unmatched junction bases numbered 5, after V lost 0 bases and J lost 4 bases. This CDR3 region has 15 residues. Here the CDR3 reads CASSYSGGGGETQYF. The CDR3 coding sequence is TGTGCCAGCAGTTACTCGGGGGGGGGAGGAGAGACCCAGTACTTC.

CDR3 residues: CASRSTSGSNEQFF. In DNA form, the CDR3 reads TGCGCCAGCAGAAGTACTAGCGGGAGTAATGAGCAGTTCTTC. The rearrangement links TRBV10-1 to TRBJ2-1, with 11 bases matching TRBD2. This CDR3 spans 14 amino acids. Germline trimming cut 6 bases from V and 7 bases from J; bases unmatched to any gene: 5. Germline CDR1 reads WNHNN; CDR2 reads SYGVQD (reference sequence).

The chain carries TRBV27 and TRBJ1-1; maybe TRBD1 (6 bases). This CDR3 has 14 residues. From germline, CDR1 is MNHEY and CDR2 SMNVEV (reference sequence). V was trimmed by 5 bases and J by 3 bases, leaving 13 bases between them. CDR3 in amino acids: CASSILQGHTEAFF. CDR3 DNA: TGTGCCAGCAGTATACTACAGGGTCACACTGAAGCTTTCTTT.

The chain couples TRBV15 to TRBJ2-7; D gene unclear. Trimming pared 7 bases from V and 4 bases from J, leaving 14 bases between. Looked up from germline, CDR1 is LNHNV and CDR2 is YYDKDF (reference sequence). This CDR3 comprises 13 residues. Here the CDR3 DNA reads TGTGCCACCACTCCAGCGAACTCTTACGAGCAGTACTTC. Translating gives CATTPANSYEQYF.

This chain uses TRBV5-1 with TRBJ1-1, with 9 bases that match TRBD1. V trimming: 5 bases; J trimming: 3 bases; junction bases outside the gene matches: 8. From germline, CDR1 is SGHRS and CDR2 YFSETQ. CDR3 length: 15 amino acids. In DNA, the CDR3 is TGCGCCAGCAGGGCGCAGACAGGGGGGGACACTGAAGCTTTCTTT. It encodes CASRAQTGGDTEAFF.

The chain carries TRBV2 and TRBJ1-2, with 12 bases fitting TRBD1. Trimming at V came to 1 base and at J to 8 bases, leaving 5 bases not matched to a gene. Germline CDR1 SNHLY, CDR2 FYNNEI. This CDR3 comprises 15 residues. DNA of the CDR3: TGTGCCAGCAGTGAAGACAGGGACAGGGGGCAAGGCTACACCTTC. This encodes CASSEDRDRGQGYTF.

The genes are TRBV10-1 and TRBJ1-2; 10 nucleotides agree with TRBD1. There are 16 residues in the CDR3. Trimming cost V 5 bases and J 10 bases; bases outside gene matches: 16. Germline V gene sequence: CDR1 WNHNN, CDR2 SYGVQD (reference sequence). The CDR3 region is CASSIPGTGAPDPYTF. In nucleotides, the CDR3 is TGCGCCAGCAGTATTCCCGGGACAGGGGCCCCTGATCCCTACACCTTC.

The V gene is TRBV19, the J gene TRBJ2-3, with TRBD2 as a possible D gene (7 bases). The CDR3 totals 13 residues. The V and J ends lost 8 bases and 2 bases respectively, with 11 bases between them. The germline V gene has CDR1 LNHDA and CDR2 SQIVND (reference sequence). CDR3 region: CASGGATTDTQYF. The CDR3 DNA reads TGTGCCAGTGGGGGGGCTACCACAGATACGCAGTATTTT.